This T cell receptor beta chain was recovered during a study of OX40 agonist ivuxolimab in advanced cancers. Study conclusions and caveats: Antigens targeted by the expanded peripheral T cells were not determined. Nonresponders included some who also had low normalized T-cell clonal expansion.

On this clone: Antigen: not known.

This CDR3 is built from 14 residues. Germline CDR1 reads SEHNR; CDR2 reads FQNEAQ (reference sequence). The V gene lost 2 bases and the J gene lost 6 bases, with 8 bases spanning the gap. Sequencing used immunoSEQ multiplex PCR; TCRdb keeps in-frame clones, though not all of them. Of fewer than 55,000 clones in the sample, about 87% are singletons; the top ten hold more than 1.5%. This clonotype was obtained from an adult with an advanced solid tumor such as melanoma, head and neck, liver or kidney cancer. The material was CD4+ or CD8+ T cells sorted from blood, obtained in a trial of the OX40 agonist ivuxolimab. The V and J genes are TRBV7-9 and TRBJ1-6; D not certain. The CDR3 is CASSLSRFNSPLHF. The CDR3 DNA reads as TGTGCCAGCAGCTTAAGCAGGTTTAATTCACCCCTCCACTTT.